These T cell receptor beta chains were read from a single sample in a study of shared clonotypes between healthy human individuals. Clones were read by immunoSEQ multiplex PCR, and TCRdb kept only the in-frame ones, dropping some. The sample consists of over 2 million clones, about 90% of them appearing once. The source material was naive CD4+ T cells from PBMCs. The receptors stem from a man younger than 35 in good health. Some clones in this sample may be carry-over from other donors' samples. Both conserved end residues are part of each CDR3. The D gene is left open where the match is weak. Only some rows state a clone size, as once, few, many or a class for expanded clones.

abundance	j_gene	v_gene	d_gene	CDR3aa	CDR3nt
NA	TRBJ1-2	TRBV28	NA	CASSLKRPVLSGGYTF	TGTGCCAGCAGTCTAAAACGCCCCGTACTGTCGGGCGGCTACACCTTC
once	TRBJ1-2	TRBV18	TRBD1	CASSPTFGTGLGFNYGYTF	TGTGCCAGCTCACCAACCTTCGGGACAGGGCTAGGATTTAATTATGGCTACACCTTC
once	TRBJ2-7	TRBV27	NA	CASSVLERYEQYF	TGTGCCAGCAGTGTCCTGGAGCGGTACGAGCAGTACTTC
once	TRBJ2-6	TRBV5-1	TRBD1	CASSPTGISGANVLTF	TGCGCCAGCAGCCCGACAGGGATCTCTGGGGCCAACGTCCTGACTTTC
NA	TRBJ1-5	TRBV28	TRBD1	CASSFSWGQGRPQHF	TGTGCCAGCAGTTTCTCGTGGGGACAGGGCCGGCCCCAGCATTTT
NA	TRBJ2-1	TRBV27	NA	CASGPRRAVAYNEQFF	TGTGCCAGCGGTCCGCGACGAGCGGTGGCCTACAATGAGCAGTTCTTC
few	TRBJ1-1	TRBV6-6	NA	CASSPPSHTEAFF	TGTGCCAGCAGTCCTCCTTCCCACACTGAAGCTTTCTTT
NA	TRBJ2-1	TRBV5-1	TRBD2	CASSLAKTSSAVNEQFF	TGCGCCAGCAGCTTGGCCAAGACTAGCAGCGCTGTCAATGAGCAGTTCTTC
NA	TRBJ2-7	TRBV5-1	NA	CASSPRRGNDNEQYF	TGCGCCAGCAGCCCTCGTCGGGGGAATGATAACGAGCAGTACTTC
NA	TRBJ1-3	TRBV7-2	NA	CASSLAGNIYF	TGTGCCAGCAGCCTTGCCGGGAACATATATTTT
NA	TRBJ2-5	TRBV5-1	TRBD1	CASRGTGEDRETQYF	TGCGCCAGCAGGGGGACAGGGGAGGACAGAGAGACCCAGTACTTC
NA	TRBJ2-2	TRBV7-3	NA	CASSLKPATGELFF	TGTGCCAGCAGCTTAAAGCCGGCCACCGGGGAGCTGTTTTTT
NA	TRBJ2-1	TRBV25-1	TRBD2	CASSPASGIFDEQFF	TGTGCCAGCAGTCCCGCTAGCGGGATTTTCGATGAGCAGTTCTTC
NA	TRBJ2-7	TRBV5-1	TRBD2	CASSLLVGGTYEQYF	TGCGCCAGCAGCTTGTTGGTGGGAGGGACCTACGAGCAGTACTTC
NA	TRBJ1-2	TRBV7-9	TRBD1	CASTYAGGFGGYTF	TGTGCCAGCACCTACGCAGGGGGGTTCGGCGGCTACACCTTC
NA	TRBJ2-1	TRBV27	TRBD2	CASSVRDYPNNEQFF	TGTGCCAGCAGTGTCCGGGACTATCCTAACAATGAGCAGTTCTTC
NA	TRBJ2-1	TRBV9	NA	CASSVVAGASYNEQFF	TGTGCCAGCAGCGTAGTGGCGGGCGCCTCCTACAATGAGCAGTTCTTC
once	TRBJ2-5	TRBV5-1	NA	CASSSGDRYQETQYF	TGCGCCAGCAGCTCCGGAGACAGATACCAAGAGACCCAGTACTTC
NA	TRBJ2-7	TRBV19	NA	CASSKLARNEQYF	TGTGCCAGTAGTAAACTTGCGAGGAACGAGCAGTACTTC
NA	TRBJ1-2	TRBV9	TRBD1	CASSTSTGVGYTF	TGTGCCAGCAGCACAAGTACAGGGGTCGGCTACACCTTC
NA	TRBJ2-1	TRBV18	NA	CASSALYSSYNEQFF	TGTGCCAGCTCAGCACTTTACAGCTCCTACAATGAGCAGTTCTTC
NA	TRBJ2-3	TRBV5-4	NA	CASSLGVWDTQYF	TGTGCCAGCAGCTTGGGGGTGTGGGATACGCAGTATTTT
few	TRBJ1-1	TRBV18	NA	CASSAVLSNTEAFF	TGTGCCAGCTCCGCGGTACTGTCGAACACTGAAGCTTTCTTT
NA	TRBJ2-5	TRBV6-5	TRBD1	CASSSTGESRETQYF	TGTGCCAGCAGTTCGACAGGGGAGTCGCGGGAGACCCAGTACTTC
NA	TRBJ1-5	TRBV15	NA	CATSDAGGLYQPQHF	TGTGCCACCAGCGACGCTGGCGGGCTTTACCAGCCCCAGCATTTT
NA	TRBJ1-2	TRBV25-1	TRBD1	CASSGTGEGYGYTF	TGTGCCAGCAGTGGCACAGGGGAAGGATATGGCTACACCTTC
NA	TRBJ2-5	TRBV11-2	TRBD2	CASSLRSGTSGVQTQYF	TGTGCCAGCAGCTTGAGGTCAGGGACTAGCGGGGTCCAGACCCAGTACTTC
NA	TRBJ1-2	TRBV28	NA	CASSGPGGGYTF	TGTGCCAGCAGCGGTCCTGGAGGTGGCTACACCTTC
NA	TRBJ2-1	TRBV6-5	TRBD2	CASSPGLAFNEQFF	TGTGCCAGCAGCCCGGGACTAGCTTTCAATGAGCAGTTCTTC
NA	TRBJ1-1	TRBV5-1	NA	CASSLVAGRPNTEAFF	TGCGCCAGCAGCTTGGTGGCAGGGCGGCCGAACACTGAAGCTTTCTTT
few	TRBJ1-1	TRBV2	TRBD1	CASSRQGGTEAFF	TGTGCCAGCAGTCGACAGGGGGGCACTGAAGCTTTCTTT
NA	TRBJ2-1	TRBV7-6	TRBD2	CASSSQTSGMRNEQFF	TGTGCCAGCAGCTCACAGACTAGCGGGATGAGGAATGAGCAGTTCTTC
NA	TRBJ1-2	TRBV28	NA	CASRTPSRTDGYTF	TGTGCCAGCAGAACTCCCTCGAGGACGGATGGCTACACCTTC
NA	TRBJ2-5	TRBV19	NA	CASSTRGAETQYF	TGTGCCAGTAGCACGCGGGGTGCCGAGACCCAGTACTTC
NA	TRBJ2-5	TRBV19	NA	CASSTPGSRETQYF	TGTGCCAGTAGTACCCCAGGGTCTCGGGAGACCCAGTACTTC
NA	TRBJ1-2	TRBV2	NA	CASSVGQLNYGYTF	TGTGCCAGCAGTGTCGGCCAACTAAACTATGGCTACACCTTC
NA	TRBJ1-5	TRBV11-2	NA	CASSPTGVGQPQHF	TGTGCCAGCAGCCCCACCGGAGTCGGTCAGCCCCAGCATTTT
NA	TRBJ2-7	TRBV5-4	TRBD1	CASRWGTGPGEQYF	TGTGCCAGCAGATGGGGGACAGGTCCCGGCGAGCAGTACTTC
NA	TRBJ2-1	TRBV27	TRBD2	CASSPEAGDNEQFF	TGTGCCAGCAGTCCTGAGGCGGGAGACAATGAGCAGTTCTTC
NA	TRBJ2-5	TRBV28	NA	CASQRGQETQYF	TGTGCCAGTCAACGTGGGCAAGAGACCCAGTACTTC